Below, one T cell receptor (beta chain) is given with its context. This record comes from a study of identical twins. The CDR3 contains 14 residues. Germline V gives CDR1 LGHNT, CDR2 FRNRAP. Trimming removed 7 bases at V and 4 bases at J, with 17 bases between. Each CDR3 protein gets one entry after TCRdb re-called the 5' RACE reads with MiXCR. The sample contains about 520,000 distinct CDR3 sequences, about 20% of which appear only once. These records were also assigned to another study, of T cells expressing NK-cell markers.

This chain uses TRBV12-5 with TRBJ2-7; tentatively, D is TRBD1 (5 bases). The sample taken for sequencing was CD4+ T cells sorted from blood. The TCR originated in a woman aged 18-29 years in good health. The CDR3 DNA sequence: TGTGCTAGTGCCGTCGGTGGCAGGGAATACGAGCAGTACTTC. This sequence encodes CASAVGGREYEQYF.